This TCR beta chain was recovered during a study of CD8 T cells in Susac syndrome. On this clonotype: As yet, its antigen is unknown.

Reverse transcription used about 0.45 to 1 ug RNA and random hexamers. TCRdb used MiXCR to reprocess the immunoSEQ multiplex PCR reads, holding one entry per CDR3 protein. This repertoire shows some 80,000 distinct CDR3 sequences, around 94% found once; its top ten account for about 0.27%. V shed 5 bases and J shed 9 bases, with 20 bases lying between them. This CDR3 is built from 15 residues. Germline V gives CDR1 MNHEY, CDR2 SMNVEV (reference sequence). Study-level results: The number of individuals included in the study's TCR sequencing and HLA analysis was acknowledged as relatively small.

Sequencing of TCR beta drew on CD8+ and CD4+ T cells from blood. The TCR comes from a human donor in good health. This chain connects TRBV27 to TRBJ2-1; D is uncertain. The sample taken for sequencing was CD8+ T cells from PBMCs. The CDR3 nucleotides are TGTGCCAGCAGTCGATTACCGGTTATGAGGAGTGAGCAGTTCTTC. It specifies CASSRLPVMRSEQFF.